Below, 8 T cell receptor beta chains from the same sample are listed, as sequenced in a study of cytomegalovirus exposure and HLA in healthy donors. Clones were read by immunoSEQ multiplex PCR, and TCRdb kept only the in-frame ones, dropping some. This table holds a few hundred thousand clones, roughly 90% found once. The sequenced material came from PBMCs. These receptors originate from a young woman in good health and CMV-seronegative.

J is TRBJ2-2 and V is TRBV4-1; TRBD2 might be the D (5 bases). Deletions cut 2 bases from V and 6 bases from J, with 13 bases between. Looked up from germline, CDR1 is MGHRA and CDR2 is YSYEKL. This CDR3 has 15 amino acids. CDR3 sequence: CASSQSVREPGELFF. The CDR3, as DNA: TGCGCCAGCAGCCAATCGGTGAGGGAACCCGGGGAGCTGTTTTTT.

The CDR3 region is CASSLAIPGGHEQYF. The DNA for the CDR3 is TGTGCCAGCAGCTTAGCTATTCCGGGGGGGCACGAGCAGTACTTC. The chain couples TRBV7-6 to TRBJ2-7; 8 bases are shared with TRBD2. The germline gives CDR1 SGHVS, CDR2 FNYEAQ. J was trimmed by 5 bases and V by 0 bases; bases with no gene match: 6. The CDR3 runs 15 residues.

This clone turned up a few times. This rearrangement joins TRBV4-3 to TRBJ2-5; 9 bases line up with TRBD2. Per germline, CDR1 LGHNA and CDR2 YSLEER. Trimming cost V 0 bases and J 5 bases; bases outside gene matches: 4. The CDR3 is made up of 15 amino acids. The chain's CDR3 is CASSQERGGGETQYF. CDR3 nucleotide sequence: TGCGCCAGCAGCCAAGAGCGGGGGGGCGGGGAGACCCAGTACTTC.

V is TRBV27 and J is TRBJ1-5; maybe TRBD1 (6 bases). Germline loops: CDR1 MNHEY, CDR2 SMNVEV (reference sequence). The CDR3 consists of 14 residues. V gave up 7 bases and J gave up 0 bases, with 10 bases separating them. The CDR3 region has the DNA TGTGCCAGCACCAGAGGGGGTAGCAATCAGCCCCAGCATTTT. It encodes CASTRGGSNQPQHF.

V usage is TRBV6-5 and J usage is TRBJ2-5; 10 bases agree with TRBD2. J was trimmed by 4 bases and V by 6 bases; bases with no gene match: 5. Germline assignment: CDR1 MNHEY and CDR2 SVGAGI. This CDR3 is 14 amino acids long. The DNA of the CDR3 is TGTGCCAGCAGACCGGGACTAGCGATAGAGACCCAGTACTTC. This sequence encodes CASRPGLAIETQYF.

The chain carries TRBV2 and TRBJ2-1; D is ambiguous. Trimming cost V 6 bases and J 7 bases, with 13 bases left between them. CDR3 length: 13 residues. Germline V gene data show CDR1 as SNHLY and CDR2 as FYNNEI. The CDR3 region is CASRQTDRNEQFF. In nucleotides, the CDR3 is TGTGCCAGCAGGCAAACAGATAGAAATGAGCAGTTCTTC.

The chain links TRBV19 to TRBJ2-1; 11 bases map to TRBD2. V lost 3 bases and J lost 7; bases outside the gene matches: 2. CDR1 LNHDA and CDR2 SQIVND come from the germline V gene (reference sequence). The CDR3 covers 14 residues. The CDR3 loop is CASSIGTSGNEQFF. DNA of the CDR3: TGTGCCAGTAGTATCGGGACTAGCGGTAATGAGCAGTTCTTC.

The chain recombines TRBV2 with TRBJ1-6, with 7 bases aligning to TRBD1. The length of the CDR3 is 13 residues. V lost 9 bases, J lost 4 bases, and 3 bases stayed unmatched. The germline gives CDR1 SNHLY, CDR2 FYNNEI. The CDR3 region is CASQQGYNSPLHF. CDR3 nucleotides: TGTGCCAGTCAACAGGGGTATAATTCACCCCTCCACTTT.